These 16 T cell receptor beta chains share one sample of origin, sequenced in a study of blood T cell repertoires in COVID-19. Assay used: immunoSEQ multiplex PCR; TCRdb lists only in-frame clones, some missing. The table shows about 270,000 clones, with approximately 86% occurring only once. The sample comprised peripheral blood. Receptors were obtained from a woman in her 70s with COVID-19, enrolled during active disease.

The chain uses TRBV6-5 and TRBJ2-6, with D hard to call. V gave up 7 bases and J gave up 0 bases, with 4 bases separating them. The germline CDR1 and CDR2 sequences are MNHEY and SVGAGI. The CDR3 is 13 amino acids. The DNA of the CDR3 is TGTGCCAGCACCAACTCTGGGGCCAACGTCCTGACTTTC. This codes for CASTNSGANVLTF.

J is TRBJ2-1 and V is TRBV5-5; D gene uncertain. The CDR3 sequence is 12 residues long. The V end lost 2 bases, the J end lost 8 bases, and 8 bases lay between the germline ends. Per the germline V gene, CDR1 is SGHKS and CDR2 is YYEKEE (reference sequence). The CDR3 DNA follows: TGTGCCAGCAGCTTTCTTCGGGATGAGCAGTTCTTC. Its protein is CASSFLRDEQFF.

This rearrangement joins TRBV2 to TRBJ2-7; a possible D gene is TRBD2 (6 bases). V lost 6 bases to trimming and J lost 3 bases, with 21 bases between them. Germline V gives CDR1 SNHLY, CDR2 FYNNEI. The CDR3 is 16 residues long. Here the CDR3 reads CASSASGLARDYEQYF. The DNA of the CDR3 is TGTGCCAGCAGCGCCTCAGGGCTAGCGAGAGACTACGAGCAGTACTTC.

V and J are TRBV7-8 and TRBJ1-2; TRBD1 matches at 11 bases. The V gene end was trimmed by 4 bases and the J gene end by 7 bases; junction bases not matched to a gene: 5. CDR1 and CDR2 (germline): SGHVS, FQNEAQ. The CDR3 is made up of 14 amino acids. Written as DNA, the CDR3 is TGTGCCAGCAGCTCGGACAGGGGGCCTTCTGGCTACACCTTC. It specifies CASSSDRGPSGYTF.

V and J are TRBV27 and TRBJ2-3; the match to TRBD2 covers 13 bases. Germline V CDR1 and CDR2: MNHEY, SMNVEV (reference sequence). With V trimmed by 11 bases and J by 2 bases, 4 bases remained unmatched. The CDR3 spans 14 residues. The CDR3 reads CAGLAGDPTDTQYF. CDR3 coding DNA: TGTGCCGGACTAGCGGGGGACCCCACAGATACGCAGTATTTT.

The J gene is TRBJ1-5, the V gene TRBV28, with 8 bases identical to TRBD1. There are 14 residues in the CDR3. The germline CDR1 and CDR2 sequences are MDHEN and SYDVKM. Unmatched junction bases numbered 5, after V lost 5 bases and J lost 5 bases. The CDR3 loop reads CASSQDRDDQPQHF. The CDR3 nucleotides are TGTGCCAGCAGTCAGGACAGGGACGATCAGCCCCAGCATTTT.

V gene TRBV2 combines with J gene TRBJ2-5; TRBD2 is a possible D gene (7 bases). Germline V gives CDR1 SNHLY, CDR2 FYNNEI. CDR3 length equals 14 residues. Trimming removed 5 bases from V and 5 bases from J, with 15 bases in between. The CDR3 DNA reads TGTGCCAGCAGTCCTTGGGGGGGCGACGAGACCCAGTACTTC. It translates to CASSPWGGDETQYF.

The rearrangement uses TRBV7-2 and TRBJ2-7, with 10 bases lining up with TRBD1. The CDR3 covers 16 residues. Unmatched junction bases numbered 9, after V lost 5 bases and J lost 2 bases. Germline V gene data show CDR1 as SGHTA and CDR2 as FQGNSA. CDR3 sequence (DNA): TGTGCCAGCAGCACCCGACAGGGGGCCTTACCCTACGAGCAGTACTTC. It yields the protein CASSTRQGALPYEQYF.

The chain has TRBV7-3 and TRBJ2-5, with 7 bases lining up with TRBD2. The germline CDR1 and CDR2 sequences are SGHTA and FQGTGA. Unmatched junction bases numbered 8, after V lost 2 bases and J lost 5 bases. This CDR3 has 15 amino acids. The CDR3 reads CASSLVRGEGETQYF. The CDR3 DNA is TGTGCCAGCAGCTTAGTCCGGGGGGAAGGGGAGACCCAGTACTTC.

This clone has just one count. This chain uses TRBV7-2 with TRBJ2-3; a weak D match, TRBD1 (6 bases). V gave up 5 bases and J gave up 2 bases, with 14 bases separating them. This CDR3 contains 15 residues. Germline CDR1 SGHTA, CDR2 FQGNSA. Written as DNA, the CDR3 is TGTGCCAGCAGCCAGCGATGGGGGCCCACAGATACGCAGTATTTT. Its translation: CASSQRWGPTDTQYF.

This chain joins TRBV5-5 and TRBJ1-2; D is perhaps TRBD1 (6 bases). Germline assignment: CDR1 SGHKS and CDR2 YYEKEE (reference sequence). Between the trimmed V and J ends, which lost 0 bases and 0 bases, there was a span of 6 bases. The CDR3 covers 14 residues. The CDR3 sequence is CASSLGQANYGYTF. The DNA for the CDR3 is TGTGCCAGCAGCTTGGGACAGGCTAACTATGGCTACACCTTC.

The chain carries TRBV13 and TRBJ1-2; 8 nucleotides match TRBD1. After removal of 6 bases from V and 4 bases from J, the junction contained 13 bases not matched to a gene. This CDR3 contains 16 residues. Per the germline V gene, CDR1 is PRHDT and CDR2 is FYEKMQ (reference sequence). The CDR3 region is CASSFNRDRKAYGYTF. In nucleotides, the CDR3 is TGTGCCAGCAGTTTTAACCGGGACAGGAAGGCCTATGGCTACACCTTC.

The gene calls are TRBV9 and TRBJ2-3; 7 bases align to TRBD2. Germline loops: CDR1 SGDLS, CDR2 YYNGEE. V was pared by 5 bases and J by 3 bases, with 15 bases of the junction left unmatched. The CDR3 contains 17 residues. The CDR3 region has the DNA TGTGCCAGCAGTTTGGGGAGGGCTAGTCTTGGGACAGATACGCAGTATTTT. Protein sequence: CASSLGRASLGTDTQYF.

J is TRBJ1-6 and V is TRBV2; 8 bases fit TRBD1. Germline CDR1 is SNHLY and CDR2 is FYNNEI. The CDR3 contains 14 residues. With V trimmed by 5 bases and J by 9 bases, 6 bases remained unmatched. CDR3 sequence reads: CASSQDRDRSPLHF. CDR3 bases: TGTGCCAGCAGTCAGGACAGGGACCGTTCACCCCTCCACTTT.

The chain uses TRBV24-1 and TRBJ2-1; maybe TRBD1 (5 bases). Trimming shortened V by 3 bases and J by 6 bases, and 20 bases separated the two germline ends. Germline V gene sequence: CDR1 KGHDR, CDR2 SFDVKD. This CDR3 region has 17 residues. The CDR3 bases are TGTGCCACCAGTGATCCCCAAACAGGAAAAGGGGCCAATGAGCAGTTCTTC. Encoded protein: CATSDPQTGKGANEQFF.

The chain recombines TRBV4-3 with TRBJ2-3, with TRBD2 matching over 10 bases. CDR1 and CDR2 from the germline V gene are LGHNA and YSLEER. Germline trimming cut 1 base from V and 4 bases from J; bases unmatched to any gene: 8. This CDR3 has 17 amino acids. CDR3 bases: TGCGCCAGCAGCCAAGTGGGGATAGCGGGGGGTTCAGATACGCAGTATTTT. Translation: CASSQVGIAGGSDTQYF.